This T cell receptor beta chain comes out of a study of response to subunit inactivated influenza vaccine. Study-wide findings and caveats: It was suggested by the authors that few new T cells are recruited by each seasonal influenza vaccination.

In its sample, this clonotype was seen many times. Antigen unknown. V shed 4 bases and J 4 bases; nucleotides not matched to a gene: 7. CDR3 length: 16 residues. One entry per CDR3 protein results from TCRdb running MiXCR on the RT-PCR reads. The sample holds 250,000 to 350,000 distinct CDR3 sequences; 20% to 25% are singletons and the top ten take 9% to 12%. The chain combines TRBV23-1 with TRBJ1-5; TRBD1 matches at 10 bases. TRBV23-1 is an ORF for which the function is uncertain. The sequence came from a man aged 50-75 years who received an inactivated influenza vaccine. This specimen consisted of PBMCs from blood, obtained 21 months after vaccination. In DNA, the CDR3 is TGCGCCAGCAGTCGCTTTAGGGACAGGGGAAATCAGCCCCAGCATTTT. Its protein product is CASSRFRDRGNQPQHF.